Presented here are 23 T cell receptor beta chains from one specimen sequenced in a study of prognosis after radiotherapy for stage I lung cancer. Genomic DNA was subjected to two-round multiplex PCR for amplification of TCR beta CDR3. Every TRBV and TRBJ gene had its own specific primer in first-round PCR. TCRdb re-called the multiplex PCR reads with MiXCR, one entry per CDR3 protein. The profile shows tens of thousands of distinct CDR3 sequences, about 30% of them singletons. Sequencing was performed on PBMCs, taken before or after stereotactic body radiation therapy (not recorded which). These receptors were obtained from a donor over 45 with non-small cell lung cancer.

This clonotype was seen at least ten times. The chain couples TRBV6-2 or TRBV6-3 to TRBJ1-2, with D perhaps matching TRBD1 (5 bases). V lost 5 bases and J lost 8, with 18 bases in between. Germline CDR1 and CDR2: MNHEY and SVGEGT. The CDR3 runs to 14 residues. CDR3 DNA sequence: TGTGCCAGCAGTCACAGGAACTTCAGGGACGGCTACACCTTC. Amino acid sequence: CASSHRNFRDGYTF.

J is TRBJ2-1 and V is TRBV2; TRBD1 agrees at 7 bases. The V gene end was trimmed by 0 bases and the J gene end by 8 bases; junction bases not matched to a gene: 10. The CDR3 sequence is 16 residues long. Germline values: CDR1 SNHLY, CDR2 FYNNEI. The CDR3 DNA reads as TGTGCCAGCAGTGAAGCGCTCCTGGGACAGAAGGATGAGCAGTTCTTC. This encodes CASSEALLGQKDEQFF.

This clonotype was found a few times. A far larger clone lies a single base away; this is likely a read error. This CDR3 reads CASSYTGGRFSYEQYF. Here the CDR3 DNA reads TGTGCCAGCAGTTACACCGGGGGCCGGTTCTCCTACGAGCAGTACTTC. The V and J genes are TRBV6-2 or TRBV6-3 and TRBJ2-7; TRBD1 or TRBD2 may be the D gene (6 bases each). The CDR3 is 16 amino acids. CDR1 and CDR2 from the germline V gene are MNHEY and SVGEGT. Trimming took 2 bases from V and 0 from J, leaving 14 bases between them.

This clonotype has just a few counts. This may stem from a read error, because a much larger clone lies one nucleotide away. The J gene is TRBJ2-1, the V gene TRBV20-1; 7 bases fit TRBD2. The germline CDR1 and CDR2 sequences are DFQATT and SNEGSKA (reference sequence). CDR3 length: 15 residues. The CDR3 loop is CGATIPGTNYNEQFF. Written as DNA, the CDR3 is TGCGGTGCTACCATTCCCGGGACTAACTACAATGAGCAGTTCTTC.

This chain links TRBV6-1 with TRBJ2-3; TRBD2 matches 11 bases. This CDR3 contains 15 residues. The germline gives CDR1 MNHNS, CDR2 SASEGT. The CDR3 spells CAEESSGRSGDTQYF. As DNA, the CDR3 is TGTGCGGAAGAGTCTAGCGGGAGGAGCGGGGATACGCAGTATTTT.

Points on this clonotype: This may be a read error: a much more frequent sequence differs by one nucleotide. The V and J genes are TRBV20-1 and TRBJ2-1, with a possible D match to TRBD1 (6 bases). The CDR3 covers 12 residues. CDR1 is DFQATT, CDR2 SNEGSKA, per germline (reference sequence). The CDR3 spells CNADRTYNEQFF. The CDR3, as DNA: TGCAATGCAGACAGGACCTACAATGAGCAGTTCTTC.

Concerning this clonotype: Germline is not matched at one junction end, which may reflect a read error. The rearrangement joins TRBV5-1 to TRBJ1-1, with D maybe TRBD1 (5 bases). This CDR3 spans 15 amino acids. Germline CDR1 reads SGHRS; CDR2 reads YFSETQ. CDR3 sequence reads: CASSLRPGVDTEAFF. The DNA for the CDR3 is TGCGCCAGCAGCTTGCGGCCCGGGGTGGACACTGAAGCTTTCTTC.

Concerning this clonotype: The junction departs from germline at one end; a sequencing error may be responsible. J is TRBJ2-1 and V is TRBV25-1; weak D call: TRBD2 (5 bases). The CDR3 consists of 14 residues. The V gene's germline CDR1 is MGHDK and CDR2 SYGVNS. The CDR3: CVSSASGSYNEQFF. The CDR3 DNA reads as TGTGTCAGCAGTGCGAGCGGCTCCTACAATGAGCAGTTCTTC.

A note on this clonotype: A much larger clone differs from this one at a single base, so this may be a read error. The J gene is TRBJ2-7, the V gene TRBV9; D is undetermined. Germline CDR1 is SGDLS and CDR2 is YYNGEE. There are 13 residues in the CDR3. Trimming took 4 bases from V and 7 from J, leaving 15 bases between them. The CDR3 nucleotides read TGTGCCAGCAGCATAGAAGGCTTAAGTGAGCAGTACTTC. Its protein is CASSIEGLSEQYF.

There are a few counts of this clonotype. This rearrangement joins TRBV9 to TRBJ1-4; D is unresolved. The germline V gene encodes CDR1 SGDLS and CDR2 YYNGEE. The CDR3 loop spans 14 amino acids. V dropped 3 bases and J dropped 7 bases, with 13 bases sitting between them. The CDR3 region has the DNA TGTGCCAGCAGCGCCGGGCCCCCTAGTGAAAAACTGTTTTTT. It codes for CASSAGPPSEKLFF.

About this clonotype itself: One base away lies a much larger clone, so this may be a sequencing read error. V gene TRBV9 combines with J gene TRBJ2-7; D may be TRBD2 (6 bases). Per the germline V gene, CDR1 is SGDLS and CDR2 is YYNGEE. This CDR3 is 15 amino acids long. Trimming pared 0 bases from V and 5 bases from J, leaving 15 bases between. As DNA, the CDR3 is TGTGCCAGCAGCGTAGCCGGGACTGGAACGGACGAGCAGTACTTC. Its translation is CASSVAGTGTDEQYF.

To note about this clonotype: A much more abundant neighbour one base away suggests this may be a read error. V gene TRBV6-1 combines with J gene TRBJ2-7; possibly TRBD1 or TRBD2 for D (5 bases each). This CDR3 is built from 11 residues. The germline V gene encodes CDR1 MNHNS and CDR2 SASEGT. The V gene lost 6 bases and the J gene lost 7 bases, with 10 bases spanning the gap. The CDR3 spells CASSGWGEQYF. The CDR3 DNA sequence: TGTGCCAGCAGCGGGTGGGGGGAGCAGTACTTC.

Many counts were recorded for this clonotype. The rearrangement links TRBV12-3 or TRBV12-4 to TRBJ1-4; TRBD1 matches at 9 bases. The J segment lost 8 bases and the V segment lost 3 bases, leaving 4 bases of the junction unmatched. This CDR3 contains 14 residues. CDR3 in amino acids: CASSLSTGGEKLFF. The CDR3 DNA is TGTGCCAGCAGTTTGAGCACAGGGGGCGAAAAACTGTTTTTT.

In this sample, this clonotype turned up a few times. The rearrangement uses TRBV7-2 and TRBJ1-1; 7 bases fit TRBD1. CDR1 SGHTA and CDR2 FQGNSA come from the germline V gene. J lost 7 bases, V lost 6 bases, and 11 bases had no gene match. The CDR3 runs to 14 residues. The CDR3 DNA sequence: TGTGCCAGCAGTTTCGGGACAGCTGGAGATGAAGCTTTCTTT. Its translation is CASSFGTAGDEAFF.

Comments on this clonotype: A read error may be the cause here, since a much bigger clone is one base away. The chain couples TRBV12-3 or TRBV12-4 to TRBJ1-4; 7 positions agree with TRBD1. The CDR3 contains 15 residues. Trimming took 5 bases from V and 1 from J; bases not matched to a gene: 4. CDR3 sequence reads: CASSPYRGTNEKLFF. DNA of the CDR3: TGTGCCAGCAGTCCCTACAGGGGAACTAATGAAAAACTGTTTTTT.

This clonotype was recorded at least ten times. The rearrangement uses TRBV2 and TRBJ1-2; the D gene is possibly TRBD1 (6 bases). Germline V gene lookup returns CDR1 SNHLY and CDR2 FYNNEI. The V gene lost 6 bases and the J gene lost 4 bases, with 18 bases spanning the gap. The CDR3 extends over 15 amino acids. The CDR3 spells CASRRSGTRIYGYTF. DNA for the CDR3: TGTGCCAGCAGACGTTCCGGGACACGAATCTATGGCTACACCTTC.

The chain combines TRBV6-2 or TRBV6-3 with TRBJ2-2; D unclear. Trimming took 7 bases from V and 6 from J, leaving 9 bases between them. The CDR3 covers 12 residues. Germline loops: CDR1 MNHEY, CDR2 SVGEGT. The CDR3 sequence: CASNVPAGELFF. The DNA for the CDR3 is TGTGCCAGCAACGTTCCCGCCGGGGAGCTGTTTTTT.

This clonotype was counted at least ten times. The CDR3 sequence is CASSSLAGIKYQETQYF. Written as DNA, the CDR3 is TGTGCCAGCAGTTCTCTAGCGGGAATAAAATACCAAGAGACCCAGTACTTC. This rearrangement joins TRBV27 to TRBJ2-5; 9 bases are a match to TRBD2. Trimming took 4 bases from V and 0 from J; bases not matched to a gene: 9. The CDR3 loop spans 17 amino acids. Looked up from germline, CDR1 is MNHEY and CDR2 is SMNVEV (reference sequence).

This clonotype has a count of ten or more. J is TRBJ1-2 and V is TRBV4-2; D is undetermined. The ends were cut back, 3 bases at V and 4 bases at J, with 12 bases in the middle. Germline loops: CDR1 LGHNA, CDR2 YNFKEQ. The length of the CDR3 is 14 residues. CDR3 DNA sequence: TGTGCCAGCAGCCATCCGATCCCACTCTATGGCTACACCTTC. It yields the protein CASSHPIPLYGYTF.

This clonotype was recorded at least ten times. This rearrangement joins TRBV11-1 to TRBJ2-7, with D maybe TRBD1 (5 bases). The CDR3 runs to 13 residues. The V and J ends lost 3 bases and 3 bases respectively, with 9 bases between them. Per the germline V gene, CDR1 is SGHAT and CDR2 is FQDESV (reference sequence). CDR3 sequence reads: CASSLGQVYEQYF. The CDR3 DNA is TGTGCCAGCAGCTTGGGGCAGGTCTACGAGCAGTACTTC. Variable domain in full (rest from reference TRBV11-1 and TRBJ2-7): EAEVAQSPRYKITEKSQAVAFWCDPISGHATLYWYRQILGQGPELLVQFQDESVVDDSQLPKDRFSAERLKGVDSTLKIQPAELGDSAMYLCASSLGQVYEQYFGPGTRLTVT.

The rearrangement links TRBV3-1 to TRBJ2-7; the D is unclear. The CDR3 contains 14 residues. Germline CDR1 reads LGHDT; CDR2 reads YNNKEL (reference sequence). V lost 1 base and J 0 bases, leaving 7 bases between the germline ends. In DNA form, the CDR3 reads TGTGCCAGCAGCCAAGGGCTTAGCTCCTACGAGCAGTACTTC. Translated: CASSQGLSSYEQYF.

This clonotype was detected ten times or more. The chain is built from TRBV6-1 and TRBJ2-5; D perhaps matches TRBD2 (5 bases). V was shortened by 11 bases and J by 2 bases, with 12 bases between the two germline ends. From germline, CDR1 is MNHNS and CDR2 SASEGT. The CDR3 has 12 residues. The CDR3 protein is CACGRTQETQYF. CDR3 in DNA: TGTGCCTGCGGTCGGACTCAAGAGACCCAGTACTTC.

For this clonotype: A clone one base away is much larger, so this may be a read error. The V call is TRBV7-8, the J call TRBJ1-1; a possible D gene is TRBD1 (6 bases). CDR3 size: 12 residues. Germline values: CDR1 SGHVS, CDR2 FQNEAQ. V was pared by 10 bases and J by 5 bases, with 14 bases between. CDR3 loop: CATTEGGTEAFF. CDR3 coding DNA: TGTGCCACCACAGAGGGGGGGACTGAAGCTTTCTTT. The entire variable domain, with the rest obtained from reference TRBV7-8 and TRBJ1-1, is as follows: GAGVSQSPRYKVAKRGQDVALRCDPISGHVSLFWYQQALGQGPEFLTYFQNEAQLDKSGLPSDRFFAERPEGSVSTLKIQRTQQEDSAVYLCATTEGGTEAFFGQGTRLTVV.